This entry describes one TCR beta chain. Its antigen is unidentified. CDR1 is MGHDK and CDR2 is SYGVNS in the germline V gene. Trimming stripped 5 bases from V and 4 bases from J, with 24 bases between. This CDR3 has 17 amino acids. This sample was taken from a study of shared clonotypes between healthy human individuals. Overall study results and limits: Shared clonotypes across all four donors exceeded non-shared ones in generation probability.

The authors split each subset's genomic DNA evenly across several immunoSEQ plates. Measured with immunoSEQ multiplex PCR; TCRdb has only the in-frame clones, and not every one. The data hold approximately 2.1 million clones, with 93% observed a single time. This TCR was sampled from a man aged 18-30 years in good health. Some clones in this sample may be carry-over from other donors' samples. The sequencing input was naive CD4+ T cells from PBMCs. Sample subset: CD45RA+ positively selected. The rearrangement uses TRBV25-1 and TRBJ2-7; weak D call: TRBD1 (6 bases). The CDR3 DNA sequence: TGTGCCAGCAGTTTACGGGGCCTTGCAGGGGATTTTTACGAGCAGTACTTC. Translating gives CASSLRGLAGDFYEQYF.